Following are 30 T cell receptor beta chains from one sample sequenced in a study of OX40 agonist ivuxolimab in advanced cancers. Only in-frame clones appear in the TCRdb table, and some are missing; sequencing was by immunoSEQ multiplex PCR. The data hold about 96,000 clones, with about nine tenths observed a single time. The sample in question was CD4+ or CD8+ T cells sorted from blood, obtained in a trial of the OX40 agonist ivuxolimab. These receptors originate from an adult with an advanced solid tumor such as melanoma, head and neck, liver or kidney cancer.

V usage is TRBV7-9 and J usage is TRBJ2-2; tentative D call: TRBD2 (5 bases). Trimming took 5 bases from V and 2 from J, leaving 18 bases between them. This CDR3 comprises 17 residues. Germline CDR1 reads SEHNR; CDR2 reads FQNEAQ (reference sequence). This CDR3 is CASSSPSGASNTGELFF. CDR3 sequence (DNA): TGTGCCAGCAGCAGTCCCTCAGGAGCTAGCAACACCGGGGAGCTGTTTTTT.

The CDR3 DNA is TGTGCCAGTAGCGACCCAAGCAGGGGTGCCTATGGCTACACCTTC. Its translation is CASSDPSRGAYGYTF. V is TRBV19 and J is TRBJ1-2; a weak D match, TRBD1 (6 bases). The CDR3 covers 15 residues. Germline CDR1 reads LNHDA; CDR2 reads SQIVND (reference sequence). With 6 bases removed from V and 4 bases from J, the gap between germline ends came to 18 bases.

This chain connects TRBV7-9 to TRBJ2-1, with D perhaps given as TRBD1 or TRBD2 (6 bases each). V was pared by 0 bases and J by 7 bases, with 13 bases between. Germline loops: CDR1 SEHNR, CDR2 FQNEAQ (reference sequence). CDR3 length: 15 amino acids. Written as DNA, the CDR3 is TGTGCCAGCAGCTTAGCTAGCGGAGGGGGAAATGAGCAGTTCTTC. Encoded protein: CASSLASGGGNEQFF.

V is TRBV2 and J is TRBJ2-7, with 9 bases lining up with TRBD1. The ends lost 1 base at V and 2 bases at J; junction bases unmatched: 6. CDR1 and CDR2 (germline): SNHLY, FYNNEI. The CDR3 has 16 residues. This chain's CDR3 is CASSEDLRTGAYEQYF. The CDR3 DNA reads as TGTGCCAGCAGTGAAGATCTGAGGACAGGGGCCTACGAGCAGTACTTC.

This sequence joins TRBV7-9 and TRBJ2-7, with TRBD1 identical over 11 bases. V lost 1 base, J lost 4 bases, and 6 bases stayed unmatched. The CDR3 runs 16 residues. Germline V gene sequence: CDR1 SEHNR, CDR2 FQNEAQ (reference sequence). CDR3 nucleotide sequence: TGTGCCAGCAGCTTAGAAAGGGGGACAGGGGGATACGAGCAGTACTTC. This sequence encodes CASSLERGTGGYEQYF.

The CDR3 DNA reads TGCGCCAGCAGCTTGGTAACCAGCGGGCGGGCAGAGACCCAGTACTTC. It yields the protein CASSLVTSGRAETQYF. This chain links TRBV5-1 with TRBJ2-5; D might be TRBD2 (6 bases). Germline V gene data show CDR1 as SGHRS and CDR2 as YFSETQ. The CDR3 consists of 16 residues. Trimming removed 0 bases at V and 4 bases at J, with 16 bases between. Based on the CDR3 plus reference TRBV5-1 and TRBJ2-5, the full variable domain is KAGVTQTPRYLIKTRGQQVTLSCSPISGHRSVSWYQQTPGQGLQFLFEYFSETQRNKGNFPGRFSGRQFSNSRSEMNVSTLELGDSALYLCASSLVTSGRAETQYFGPGTRLLVL.

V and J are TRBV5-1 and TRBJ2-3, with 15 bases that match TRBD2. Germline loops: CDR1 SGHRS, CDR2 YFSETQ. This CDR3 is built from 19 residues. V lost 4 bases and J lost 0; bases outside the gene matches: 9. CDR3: CASSKGLAGGPSSTDTQYF. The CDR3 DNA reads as TGCGCCAGCAGCAAAGGACTAGCGGGAGGGCCATCTAGCACAGATACGCAGTATTTT.

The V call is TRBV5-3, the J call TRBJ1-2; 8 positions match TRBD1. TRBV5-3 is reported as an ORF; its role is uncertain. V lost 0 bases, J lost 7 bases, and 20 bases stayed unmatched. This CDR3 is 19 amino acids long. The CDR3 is CARSLARTGPSGVRGGYTF. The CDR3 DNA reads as TGTGCCAGAAGCTTGGCTCGGACAGGGCCCTCGGGGGTCCGTGGTGGCTACACCTTC.

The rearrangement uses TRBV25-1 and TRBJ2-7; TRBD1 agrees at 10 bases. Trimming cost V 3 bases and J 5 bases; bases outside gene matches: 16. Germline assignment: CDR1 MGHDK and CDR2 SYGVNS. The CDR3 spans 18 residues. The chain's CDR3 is CASSETPTGGKRADEQYF. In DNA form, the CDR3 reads TGTGCCAGCAGTGAGACTCCGACAGGGGGCAAACGAGCGGACGAGCAGTACTTC.

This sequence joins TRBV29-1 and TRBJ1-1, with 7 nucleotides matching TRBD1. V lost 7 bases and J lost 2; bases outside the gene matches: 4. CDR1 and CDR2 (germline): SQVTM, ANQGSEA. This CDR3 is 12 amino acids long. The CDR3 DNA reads TGCAGCGGGTACAGGGGAAACACTGAAGCTTTCTTT. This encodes CSGYRGNTEAFF.

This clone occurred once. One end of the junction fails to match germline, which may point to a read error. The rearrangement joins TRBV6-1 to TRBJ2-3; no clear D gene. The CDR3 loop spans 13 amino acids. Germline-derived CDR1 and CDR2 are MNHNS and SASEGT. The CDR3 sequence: CASSQAYTDTQYF. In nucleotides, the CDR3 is TGTGCCAGCAGTCAAGCCTACACAGATACGCAGTATTTT.

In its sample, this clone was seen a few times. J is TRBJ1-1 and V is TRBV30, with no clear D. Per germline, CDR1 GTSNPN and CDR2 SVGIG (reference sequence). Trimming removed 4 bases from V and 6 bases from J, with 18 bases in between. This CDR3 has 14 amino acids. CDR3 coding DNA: TGTGCCTGGACCGCCGGCCTCGTGTCGGCTGAAGCTTTCTTT. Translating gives CAWTAGLVSAEAFF. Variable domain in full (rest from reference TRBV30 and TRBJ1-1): SQTIHQWPATLVQPVGSPLSLECTVEGTSNPNLYWYRQAAGRGLQLLFYSVGIGQISSEVPQNLSASRPQDRQFILSSKKLLLSDSGFYLCAWTAGLVSAEAFFGQGTRLTVV.

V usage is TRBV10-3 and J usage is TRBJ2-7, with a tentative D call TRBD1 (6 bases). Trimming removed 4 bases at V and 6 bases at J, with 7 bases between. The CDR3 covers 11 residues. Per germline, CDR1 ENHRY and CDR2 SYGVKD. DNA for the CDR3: TGTGCCATCAGTGGAGGGGGCGAGCAGTACTTC. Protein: CAISGGGEQYF.

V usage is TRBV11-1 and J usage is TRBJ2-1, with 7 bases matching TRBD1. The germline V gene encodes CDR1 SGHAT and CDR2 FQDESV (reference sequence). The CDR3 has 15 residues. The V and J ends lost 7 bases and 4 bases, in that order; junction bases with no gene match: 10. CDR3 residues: CASTTRDRPYNEQFF. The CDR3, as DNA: TGTGCCAGCACCACCCGGGACAGACCATACAATGAGCAGTTCTTC. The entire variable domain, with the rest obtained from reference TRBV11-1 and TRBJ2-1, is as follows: EAEVAQSPRYKITEKSQAVAFWCDPISGHATLYWYRQILGQGPELLVQFQDESVVDDSQLPKDRFSAERLKGVDSTLKIQPAELGDSAMYLCASTTRDRPYNEQFFGPGTRLTVL.

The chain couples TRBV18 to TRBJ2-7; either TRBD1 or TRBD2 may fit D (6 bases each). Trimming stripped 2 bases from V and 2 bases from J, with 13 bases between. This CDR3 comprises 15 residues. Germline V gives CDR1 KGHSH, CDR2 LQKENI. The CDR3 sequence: CASSPAGHLPYEQYF. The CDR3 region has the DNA TGTGCCAGCTCACCAGCGGGACATCTACCCTACGAGCAGTACTTC.

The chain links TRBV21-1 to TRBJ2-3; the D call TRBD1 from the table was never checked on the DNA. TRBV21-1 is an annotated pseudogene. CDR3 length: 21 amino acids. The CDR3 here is CASSKPARQVPRGFCTDTQYF. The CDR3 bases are TGTGCCAGCAGCAAACCGGCGCGACAGGTTCCACGAGGGTTTTGCACAGATACGCAGTATTTT.

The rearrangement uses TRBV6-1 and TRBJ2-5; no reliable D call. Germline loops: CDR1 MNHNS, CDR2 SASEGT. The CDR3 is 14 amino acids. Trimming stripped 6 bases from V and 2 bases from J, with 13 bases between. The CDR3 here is CASSFRTDQETQYF. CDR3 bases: TGTGCCAGCAGCTTTAGGACGGATCAAGAGACCCAGTACTTC.

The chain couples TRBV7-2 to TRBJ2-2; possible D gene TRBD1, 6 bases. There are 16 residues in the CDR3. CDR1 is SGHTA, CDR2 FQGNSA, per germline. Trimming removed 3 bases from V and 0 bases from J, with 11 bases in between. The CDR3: CASSLGTSTNTGELFF. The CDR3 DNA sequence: TGTGCCAGCAGCTTGGGGACAAGCACGAACACCGGGGAGCTGTTTTTT.

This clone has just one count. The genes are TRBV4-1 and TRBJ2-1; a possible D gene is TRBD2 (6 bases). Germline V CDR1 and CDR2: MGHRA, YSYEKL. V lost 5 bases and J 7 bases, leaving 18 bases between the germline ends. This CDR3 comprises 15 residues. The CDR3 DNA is TGCGCCAGCAGCTTGGAGGGAGCGAATTTTAATGAGCAGTTCTTC. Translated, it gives CASSLEGANFNEQFF.

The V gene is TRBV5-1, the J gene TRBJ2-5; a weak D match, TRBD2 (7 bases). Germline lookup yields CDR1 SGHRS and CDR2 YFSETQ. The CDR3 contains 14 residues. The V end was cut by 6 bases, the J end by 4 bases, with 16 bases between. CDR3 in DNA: TGCGCCAGCAAAGTAGGGGGGGCTAGAGAGACCCAGTACTTC. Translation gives CASKVGGARETQYF.

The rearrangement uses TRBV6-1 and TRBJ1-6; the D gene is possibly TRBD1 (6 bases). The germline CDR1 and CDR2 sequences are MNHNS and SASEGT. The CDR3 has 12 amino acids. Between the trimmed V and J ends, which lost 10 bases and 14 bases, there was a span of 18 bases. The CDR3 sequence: CAITDSPPSLHF. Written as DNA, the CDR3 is TGTGCCATTACGGACAGCCCCCCGTCCCTCCACTTT.

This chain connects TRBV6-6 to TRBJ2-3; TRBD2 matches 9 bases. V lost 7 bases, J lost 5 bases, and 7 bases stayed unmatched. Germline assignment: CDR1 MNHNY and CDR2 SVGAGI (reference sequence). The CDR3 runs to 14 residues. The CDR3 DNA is TGTGCCAGCACCCAGGGACTAGCTGTAGATACGCAGTATTTT. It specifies CASTQGLAVDTQYF.

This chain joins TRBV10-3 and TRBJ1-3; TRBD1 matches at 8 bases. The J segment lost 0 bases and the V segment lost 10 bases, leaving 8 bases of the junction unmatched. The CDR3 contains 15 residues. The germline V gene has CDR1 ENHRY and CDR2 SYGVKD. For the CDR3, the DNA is TGTGCCAGCACAGGGGGACAAATCTCTGGAAACACCATATATTTT. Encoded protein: CASTGGQISGNTIYF.

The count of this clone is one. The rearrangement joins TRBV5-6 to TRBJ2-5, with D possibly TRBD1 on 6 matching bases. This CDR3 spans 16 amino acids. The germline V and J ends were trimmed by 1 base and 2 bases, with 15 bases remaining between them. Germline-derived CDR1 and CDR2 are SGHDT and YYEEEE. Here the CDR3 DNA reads TGTGCCAGCAGCTTGTATCAGGGGCCGCCGCAAGAGACCCAGTACTTC. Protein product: CASSLYQGPPQETQYF.

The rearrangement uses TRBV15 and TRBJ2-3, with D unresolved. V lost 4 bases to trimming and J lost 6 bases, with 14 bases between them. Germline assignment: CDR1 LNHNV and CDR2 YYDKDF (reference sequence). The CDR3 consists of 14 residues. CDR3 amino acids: CATSTRTRTDTQYF. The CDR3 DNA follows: TGTGCCACCAGCACCCGGACCCGTACGGATACGCAGTATTTT.

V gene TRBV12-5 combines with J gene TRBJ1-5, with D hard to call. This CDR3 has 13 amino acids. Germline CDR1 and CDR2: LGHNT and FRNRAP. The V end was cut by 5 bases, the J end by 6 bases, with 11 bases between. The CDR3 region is CASGPNRGQPQHF. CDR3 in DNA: TGTGCTAGTGGTCCTAATAGAGGTCAGCCCCAGCATTTT.

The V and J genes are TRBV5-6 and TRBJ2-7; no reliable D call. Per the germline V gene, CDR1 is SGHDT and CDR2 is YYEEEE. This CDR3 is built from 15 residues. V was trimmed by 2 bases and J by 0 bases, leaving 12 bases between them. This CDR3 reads CASSFDLTNSYEQYF. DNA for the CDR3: TGTGCCAGCAGCTTTGACCTAACGAACTCCTACGAGCAGTACTTC.

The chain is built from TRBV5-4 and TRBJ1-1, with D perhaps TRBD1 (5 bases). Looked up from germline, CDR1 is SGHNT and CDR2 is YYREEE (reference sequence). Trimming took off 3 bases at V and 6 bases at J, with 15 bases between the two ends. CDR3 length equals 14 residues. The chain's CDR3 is CASSSDLQVAEAFF. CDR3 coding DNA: TGTGCCAGCAGCTCCGACCTACAGGTCGCTGAAGCTTTCTTT.

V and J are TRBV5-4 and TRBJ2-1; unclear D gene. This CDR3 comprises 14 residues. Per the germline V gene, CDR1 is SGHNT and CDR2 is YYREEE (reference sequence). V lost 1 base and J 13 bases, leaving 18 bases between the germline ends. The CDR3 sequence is CASSLNTVLALQFF. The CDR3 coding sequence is TGTGCCAGCAGCTTGAATACGGTTTTGGCCCTACAGTTCTTC.

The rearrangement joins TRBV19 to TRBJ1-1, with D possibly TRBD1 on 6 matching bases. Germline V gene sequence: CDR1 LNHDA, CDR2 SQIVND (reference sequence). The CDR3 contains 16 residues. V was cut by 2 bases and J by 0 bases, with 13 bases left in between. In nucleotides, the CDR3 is TGTGCCAGTAGTATAAGACAGGCCCACCTGAACACTGAAGCTTTCTTT. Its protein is CASSIRQAHLNTEAFF.